Below, 6 T cell receptor beta chains from the same sample are listed, as sequenced in a study of early T cells in non-severe SARS-CoV-2 infection. In TCRdb, the 5' RACE reads were re-called with MiXCR into one record per CDR3 protein. The data contain around 35,000 distinct CDR3 sequences, roughly 6% of them singletons. The sample comprised whole blood. These receptors all come from an adult who was a healthcare worker with PCR-confirmed SARS-CoV-2 infection or an uninfected control (not recorded which).

This clonotype turned up a few times. The chain recombines TRBV7-6 with TRBJ2-3, with 8 bases identical to TRBD2. Germline trimming cut 5 bases from V and 3 bases from J; bases unmatched to any gene: 7. Germline lookup yields CDR1 SGHVS and CDR2 FNYEAQ. The CDR3 has 15 residues. CDR3: CASSPRGGSTDTQYF. CDR3 nucleotides: TGTGCCAGCAGCCCCCGGGGGGGGTCTACAGATACGCAGTATTTT.

This clonotype was recorded at least ten times. This chain links TRBV12-3 or TRBV12-4 with TRBJ2-5; D not resolved. V was clipped by 3 bases and J by 4 bases, with 9 bases between them. This CDR3 spans 13 amino acids. DNA for the CDR3: TGTGCCAGCAGTTTCTGGGGAAGAGAGACCCAGTACTTC. Residues: CASSFWGRETQYF.

This clonotype was picked up a small number of times. V usage is TRBV4-1 and J usage is TRBJ2-5; D unclear. Trimming left V 0 bases short and J 0 bases short, with 2 bases between. The CDR3 contains 13 residues. In germline, CDR1 is MGHRA, CDR2 YSYEKL. The CDR3, as DNA: TGCGCCAGCAGCCAAGAGTACCAAGAGACCCAGTACTTC. It yields the protein CASSQEYQETQYF.

This clonotype occurred many times. The chain carries TRBV7-9 and TRBJ1-2; no clear D. The V gene lost 5 bases and the J gene lost 6 bases, with 22 bases spanning the gap. CDR1 and CDR2 (germline): SEHNR, FQNEAQ (reference sequence). This CDR3 contains 16 residues. The CDR3 protein is CASSHPTFGGSHGYTF. The DNA for the CDR3 is TGTGCCAGCAGCCACCCCACCTTTGGAGGGTCCCATGGCTACACCTTC.

This clonotype was counted many times. J is TRBJ2-1 and V is TRBV7-8, with D perhaps matching TRBD2 (6 bases). The V gene lost 5 bases and the J gene lost 6 bases, with 17 bases spanning the gap. Germline lookup yields CDR1 SGHVS and CDR2 FQNEAQ. The CDR3 contains 15 residues. The DNA of the CDR3 is TGTGCCAGCAGCCCCGGGACTCAGTACGGCAATGAGCAGTTCTTC. Its protein product is CASSPGTQYGNEQFF.

This clonotype was recorded at least ten times. This chain connects TRBV18 to TRBJ1-5; TRBD1 is a possible D gene (5 bases). The CDR3 contains 13 residues. The V gene's germline CDR1 is KGHSH and CDR2 LQKENI. The V end lost 2 bases, the J end lost 6 bases, and 8 bases lay between the germline ends. CDR3 sequence (DNA): TGTGCCAGCTCACCAAAGGGGAGTCAGCCCCAGCATTTT. It translates to CASSPKGSQPQHF.